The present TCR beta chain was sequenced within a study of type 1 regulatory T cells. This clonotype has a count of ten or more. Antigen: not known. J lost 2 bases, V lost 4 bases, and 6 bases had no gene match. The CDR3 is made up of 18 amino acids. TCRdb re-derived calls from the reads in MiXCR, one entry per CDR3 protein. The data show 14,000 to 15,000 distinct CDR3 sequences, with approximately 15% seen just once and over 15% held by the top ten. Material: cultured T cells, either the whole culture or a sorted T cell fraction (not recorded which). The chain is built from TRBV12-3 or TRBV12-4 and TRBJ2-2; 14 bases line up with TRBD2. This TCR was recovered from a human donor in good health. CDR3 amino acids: CASSSGLAGGPNTGELFF. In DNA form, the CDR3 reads TGTGCCAGCAGTTCCGGACTAGCGGGAGGCCCAAACACCGGGGAGCTGTTTTTT.